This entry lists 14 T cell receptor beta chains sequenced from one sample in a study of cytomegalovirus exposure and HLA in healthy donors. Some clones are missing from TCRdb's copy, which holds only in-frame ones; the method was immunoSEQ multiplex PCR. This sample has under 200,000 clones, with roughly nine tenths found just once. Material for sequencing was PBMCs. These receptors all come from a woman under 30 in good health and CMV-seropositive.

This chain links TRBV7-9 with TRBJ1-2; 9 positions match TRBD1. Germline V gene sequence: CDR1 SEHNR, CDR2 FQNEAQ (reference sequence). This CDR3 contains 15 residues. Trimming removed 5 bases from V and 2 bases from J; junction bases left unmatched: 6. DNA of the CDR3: TGTGCCAGCAGCCACAGGGACAGGGCCAACTATGGCTACACCTTC. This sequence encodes CASSHRDRANYGYTF. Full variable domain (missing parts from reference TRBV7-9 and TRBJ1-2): DTGVSQNPRHKITKRGQNVTFRCDPISEHNRLYWYRQTLGQGPEFLTYFQNEAQLEKSRLLSDRFSAERPKGSFSTLEIQRTEQGDSAMYLCASSHRDRANYGYTFGSGTRLTVV.

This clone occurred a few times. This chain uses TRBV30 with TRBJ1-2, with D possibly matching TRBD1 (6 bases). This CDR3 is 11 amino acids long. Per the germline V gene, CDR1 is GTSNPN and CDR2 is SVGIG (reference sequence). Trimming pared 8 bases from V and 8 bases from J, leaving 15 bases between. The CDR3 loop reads CAASTGLGYTF. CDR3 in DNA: TGTGCCGCTTCAACAGGGCTCGGCTACACCTTC.

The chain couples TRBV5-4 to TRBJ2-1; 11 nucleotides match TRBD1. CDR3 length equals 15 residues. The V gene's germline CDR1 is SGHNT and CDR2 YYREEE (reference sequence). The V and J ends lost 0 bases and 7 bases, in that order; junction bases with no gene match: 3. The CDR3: CASSLAGTGGNEQFF. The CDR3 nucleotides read TGTGCCAGCAGCTTGGCCGGGACAGGGGGAAATGAGCAGTTCTTC.

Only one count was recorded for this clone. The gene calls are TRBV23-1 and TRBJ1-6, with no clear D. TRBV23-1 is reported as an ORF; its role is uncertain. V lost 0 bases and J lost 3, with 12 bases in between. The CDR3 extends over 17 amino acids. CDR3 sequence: CASSQSLARGYNSPLHF. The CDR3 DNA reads TGCGCCAGCAGTCAATCCTTGGCCCGAGGCTATAATTCACCCCTCCACTTT.

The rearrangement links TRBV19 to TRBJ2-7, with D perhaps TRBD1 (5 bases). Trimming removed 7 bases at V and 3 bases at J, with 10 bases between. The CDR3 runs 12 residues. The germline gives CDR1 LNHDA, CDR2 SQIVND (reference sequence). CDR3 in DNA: TGTGCCAGTACCGGACACTTCTACGAGCAGTACTTC. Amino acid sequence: CASTGHFYEQYF.

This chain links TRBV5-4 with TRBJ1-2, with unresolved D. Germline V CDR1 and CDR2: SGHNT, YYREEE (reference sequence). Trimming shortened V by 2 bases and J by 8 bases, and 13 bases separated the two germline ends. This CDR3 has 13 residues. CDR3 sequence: CASSFPQRVGYTF. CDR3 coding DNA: TGTGCCAGCAGCTTTCCGCAGAGGGTGGGCTACACCTTC.

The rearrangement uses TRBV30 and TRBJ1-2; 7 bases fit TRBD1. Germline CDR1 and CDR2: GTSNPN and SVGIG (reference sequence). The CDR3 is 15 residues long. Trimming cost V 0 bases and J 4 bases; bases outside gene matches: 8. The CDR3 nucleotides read TGTGCCTGGAGTGTACCCGGGACAGCCCCCTATGGCTACACCTTC. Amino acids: CAWSVPGTAPYGYTF.

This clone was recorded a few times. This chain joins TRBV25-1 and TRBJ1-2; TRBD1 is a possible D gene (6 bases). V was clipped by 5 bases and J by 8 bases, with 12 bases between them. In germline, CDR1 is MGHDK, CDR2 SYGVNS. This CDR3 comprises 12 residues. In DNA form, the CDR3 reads TGTGCCAGCAGTATACAGGGTAGGGGCTACACCTTC. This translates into CASSIQGRGYTF.

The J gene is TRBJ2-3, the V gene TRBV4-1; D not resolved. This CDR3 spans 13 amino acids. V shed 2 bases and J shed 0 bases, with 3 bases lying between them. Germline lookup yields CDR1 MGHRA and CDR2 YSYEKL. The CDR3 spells CASSQPSTDTQYF. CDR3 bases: TGCGCCAGCAGCCAACCTAGCACAGATACGCAGTATTTT.

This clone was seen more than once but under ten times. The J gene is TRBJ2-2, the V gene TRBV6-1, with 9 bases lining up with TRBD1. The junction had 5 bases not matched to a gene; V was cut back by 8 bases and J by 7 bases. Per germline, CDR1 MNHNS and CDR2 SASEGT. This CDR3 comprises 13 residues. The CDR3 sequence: CASGQGTIGELFF. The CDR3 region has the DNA TGTGCCAGCGGACAGGGGACGATCGGGGAGCTGTTTTTT.

CDR3 region: CASSQVGGTNTDTQYF. The CDR3 DNA reads as TGCGCCAGCAGCCAAGTGGGGGGGACCAACACAGATACGCAGTATTTT. This rearrangement joins TRBV4-1 to TRBJ2-3, with 7 bases that match TRBD2. The ends lost 1 base at V and 2 bases at J; junction bases unmatched: 6. Looked up from germline, CDR1 is MGHRA and CDR2 is YSYEKL. The CDR3 spans 16 residues.

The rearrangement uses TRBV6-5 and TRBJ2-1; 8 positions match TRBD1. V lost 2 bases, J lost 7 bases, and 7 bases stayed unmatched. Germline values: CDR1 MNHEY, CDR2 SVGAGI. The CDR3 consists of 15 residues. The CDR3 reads CASSYEGRGQNEQFF. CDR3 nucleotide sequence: TGTGCCAGCAGTTACGAGGGCAGGGGGCAGAATGAGCAGTTCTTC.

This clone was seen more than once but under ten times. The CDR3 DNA reads as TGTGCCAGCAGCCCTGGCGGGGTTCTGTCCTACGAGCAGTACTTC. It codes for CASSPGGVLSYEQYF. V gene TRBV14 combines with J gene TRBJ2-7; tentatively, D is TRBD2 (6 bases). Trimming took off 4 bases at V and 1 base at J, with 14 bases between the two ends. This CDR3 contains 15 residues. CDR1 is SGHDN and CDR2 is FVKESK in the germline V gene.

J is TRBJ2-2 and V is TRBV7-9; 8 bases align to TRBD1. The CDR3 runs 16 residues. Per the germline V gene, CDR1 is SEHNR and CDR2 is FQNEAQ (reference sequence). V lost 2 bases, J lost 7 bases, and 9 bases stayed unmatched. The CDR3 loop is CASSLKAGGDFGELFF. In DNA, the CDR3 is TGTGCCAGCAGCTTAAAGGCAGGGGGCGACTTCGGGGAGCTGTTTTTT.